The TCR beta chain described here comes from a study of T cell changes during pregnancy in multiple sclerosis. This clone has more than one count but fewer than ten. Profiled with immunoSEQ multiplex PCR; TCRdb holds only in-frame clones, not every one. The profile shows tens of thousands of clones, around 90% of them singletons. Per the germline V gene, CDR1 is MGHDK and CDR2 is SYGVNS. Trimming cost V 3 bases and J 4 bases; bases outside gene matches: 1. The CDR3 runs 15 residues. This receptor was taken from a female donor in good health, enrolled as a control in a pregnancy study. The material was peripheral blood, obtained in the first trimester of pregnancy. The rearrangement uses TRBV25-1 and TRBJ2-3; 13 bases agree with TRBD2. The CDR3 DNA reads TGTGCCAGCAGTGAGACTAGCGGGAGGTCAGATACGCAGTATTTT. Protein sequence: CASSETSGRSDTQYF.